The 9 T cell receptor beta chains below come from one sample, sequenced in a study of tumor-infiltrating lymphocytes in oesophageal squamous cell carcinoma. MiXCR, applied by TCRdb to the PCR reads, yields one record per CDR3 protein. The sample carries around 12,000 distinct CDR3 sequences, approximately 52% recorded once. The sequenced sample was normal esophageal tissue next to the tumor. All receptors derive from a male donor with esophageal squamous cell carcinoma.

In its sample, this clonotype is medium-sized. The chain recombines TRBV10-2 with TRBJ2-3, with 7 positions matching TRBD2. CDR1 WSHSY and CDR2 SAAADI come from the germline V gene. V lost 2 bases to trimming and J lost 1 base; unmatched junction nucleotides: 0. The CDR3 runs to 14 residues. The CDR3 sequence: CASSEAGGTDTQYF. The CDR3 region has the DNA TGCGCCAGCAGTGAGGCGGGAGGCACAGATACGCAGTATTTT.

The sample holds many counts of this clonotype. This chain joins TRBV7-8 and TRBJ1-4; 9 nucleotides align to TRBD1. Germline V CDR1 and CDR2: SGHVS, FQNEAQ. Losses at the gene ends were 2 bases for V and 11 bases for J; bases not matched to a gene: 3. The CDR3 is made up of 13 amino acids. This chain's CDR3 is CASSLLTGGKLFF. The CDR3 coding sequence is TGTGCCAGCAGCTTACTGACAGGGGGGAAACTGTTTTTT.

The chain recombines TRBV11-2 with TRBJ2-4, with D uncertain. The tail of the sequence fits TRBJ2-7 better, so the J call may be wrong. Germline V CDR1 and CDR2: SGHAT, FQNNGV. The CDR3 extends over 13 amino acids. The CDR3 protein is CASSLTLSYEQYF. CDR3 coding DNA: TGTGCCAGCAGCTTAACGCTCTCCTACGAGCAGTACTTC.

The chain links TRBV11-1 to TRBJ2-4; 8 bases align to TRBD1. The DNA end favors TRBJ2-7, so the J call may be wrong. CDR3 length: 14 amino acids. From germline, CDR1 is SGHAT and CDR2 FQDESV (reference sequence). Here the CDR3 reads CASSRWTGTYEQYF. As DNA, the CDR3 is TGTGCCAGCAGCCGATGGACAGGGACCTACGAGCAGTACTTC.

V gene TRBV20-1 combines with J gene TRBJ2-4; possibly TRBD2 for D (6 bases). The better agreement between TRBJ2-7 and the DNA end casts doubt on the J call. There are 13 residues in the CDR3. Germline V gene data show CDR1 as DFQATT and CDR2 as SNEGSKA (reference sequence). The CDR3 nucleotides are TGCAGTGCTAGAGGTAGTAGCGGCTACGAGCAGTACTTC. Translating gives CSARGSSGYEQYF.

The chain is built from TRBV7-6 and TRBJ2-4, with D possibly TRBD2 on 6 matching bases. The J call could be wrong; TRBJ2-1 is a better fit for the DNA end. The CDR3 has 14 residues. Germline-derived CDR1 and CDR2 are SGHVS and FNYEAQ. The CDR3 reads CASSSFRGSNEQFF. The CDR3 nucleotides are TGTGCCAGCAGCTCTTTTCGGGGGAGTAATGAGCAGTTCTTC.

Remarks on this clonotype: A read error may produce the germline difference seen at one junction end. The chain carries TRBV7-2 and TRBJ2-1, with D uncertain. Germline lookup yields CDR1 SGHTA and CDR2 FQGNSA. The CDR3 is 11 amino acids. The DNA of the CDR3 is TGTGCCAGCAGCTACAACTACGAGGAGTACTTC. It encodes CASSYNYEEYF.

The chain links TRBV7-2 to TRBJ2-7; D unclear. This CDR3 region has 13 residues. From germline, CDR1 is SGHTA and CDR2 FQGNSA. Deletions cut 3 bases from V and 3 bases from J, with 9 bases between. CDR3 coding DNA: TGTGCCAGCAGCTTCAACAGCTACTACGAGCAGTACTTC. The encoded protein is CASSFNSYYEQYF.

On this clonotype itself: The junction and the germline gene differ at one end; a read error may be behind it. The rearrangement uses TRBV6-5 and TRBJ2-4, with D uncertain. The J call may be incorrect, as the DNA end agrees better with TRBJ2-5. Germline V gene data show CDR1 as MNHEY and CDR2 as SVGAGI. The CDR3 runs to 14 residues. Here the CDR3 DNA reads TGCGCCAGCAGTGCCTACCTTGGAGAAGAGACCCAGTACTTC. This codes for CASSAYLGEETQYF.